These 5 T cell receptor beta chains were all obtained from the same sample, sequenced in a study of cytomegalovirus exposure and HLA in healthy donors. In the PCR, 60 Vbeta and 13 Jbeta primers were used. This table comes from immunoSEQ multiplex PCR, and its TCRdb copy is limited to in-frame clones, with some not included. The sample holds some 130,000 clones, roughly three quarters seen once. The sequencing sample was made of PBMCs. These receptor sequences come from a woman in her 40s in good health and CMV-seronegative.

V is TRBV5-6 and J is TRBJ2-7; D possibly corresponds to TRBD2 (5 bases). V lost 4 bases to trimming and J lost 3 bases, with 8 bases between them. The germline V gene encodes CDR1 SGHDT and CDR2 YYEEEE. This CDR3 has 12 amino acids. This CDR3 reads CASSGTSYEQYF. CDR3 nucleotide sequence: TGTGCCAGCAGCGGCACTAGCTACGAGCAGTACTTC.

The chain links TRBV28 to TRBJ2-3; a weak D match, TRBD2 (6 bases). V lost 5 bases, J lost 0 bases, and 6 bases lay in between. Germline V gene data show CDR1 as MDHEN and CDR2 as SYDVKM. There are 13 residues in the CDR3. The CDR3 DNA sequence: TGTGCCAGCAGTAGCGGGAGCACAGATACGCAGTATTTT. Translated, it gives CASSSGSTDTQYF.

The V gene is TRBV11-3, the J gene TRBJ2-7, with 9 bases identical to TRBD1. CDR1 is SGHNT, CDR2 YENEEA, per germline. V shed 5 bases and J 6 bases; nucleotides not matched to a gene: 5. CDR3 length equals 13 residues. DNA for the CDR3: TGTGCCAGCAGCGATCGGGACAGGGCCGAGCAGTACTTC. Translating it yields CASSDRDRAEQYF.

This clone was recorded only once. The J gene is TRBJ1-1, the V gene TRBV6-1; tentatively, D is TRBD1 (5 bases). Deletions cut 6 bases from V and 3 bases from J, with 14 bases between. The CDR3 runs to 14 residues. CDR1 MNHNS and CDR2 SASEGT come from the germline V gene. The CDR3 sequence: CASSTNRGDTEAFF. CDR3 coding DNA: TGTGCCAGCAGCACTAATAGGGGTGACACTGAAGCTTTCTTT.

CDR3 residues: CASSAQGANTGELFF. The CDR3 bases are TGTGCCAGCAGCGCCCAGGGGGCGAACACCGGGGAGCTGTTTTTT. The chain couples TRBV9 to TRBJ2-2; 7 nucleotides align to TRBD1. The J segment lost 0 bases and the V segment lost 3 bases, leaving 2 bases of the junction unmatched. Germline CDR1 and CDR2: SGDLS and YYNGEE. This CDR3 has 15 amino acids.